The present TCR beta chain was sequenced within a study of cytomegalovirus exposure and HLA in healthy donors. CDR1 is SGHAT, CDR2 FQNNGV, per germline. The CDR3 consists of 14 residues. Deletions cut 1 base from V and 1 base from J, with 6 bases between. Primers: 60 Vbeta forward and 13 Jbeta reverse. Data came from immunoSEQ multiplex PCR; TCRdb stores just in-frame clones and leaves some out. The data show around 130,000 clones, with roughly three quarters seen just once and about 1% held by the top ten. The receptor's source is a woman aged 55-70 years in good health and CMV-seronegative. V is TRBV11-2 and J is TRBJ2-3, with TRBD2 as a possible D gene (6 bases). Sequenced input: PBMCs. The CDR3 spells CASSLGGGTDTQYF. CDR3 bases: TGTGCCAGCAGCTTAGGGGGGGGCACAGATACGCAGTATTTT.